The 28 T cell receptor beta chains in this list originate from one sample, sequenced in a study of regulatory T cells in long-lasting Graves disease. As to time point: newly diagnosed GD, antithyroid drugs for less than 3 months. From RNA extracted from PBMCs, the TCR library was made. TCR beta libraries were built with iRepertoire HTBI primers and Arm-PCR of CDR3 regions. TCRdb re-analysed the multiplex PCR reads in MiXCR, keeping a single row per CDR3 protein. The sample lists about 430,000 distinct CDR3 sequences, 15% occurring once. The sample was also linked to a second study, of T cells in Graves' hyperthyroidism and ophthalmopathy.

Sequenced material: peripheral blood mononuclear cells (PBMCs), taken at new diagnosis, from a patient treated with antithyroid drugs. The receptors shown here come from a woman between 40 and 55 years old with Graves disease.

This clonotype was seen ten or more times. This chain links TRBV6-2 or TRBV6-3 with TRBJ2-5, with D tentatively TRBD2 (5 bases). The V end lost 2 bases, the J end lost 4 bases, and 11 bases lay between the germline ends. Germline assignment: CDR1 MNHEY and CDR2 SVGEGT. This CDR3 is built from 14 residues. CDR3 nucleotides: TGTGCCAGCAGTTACAGAGCGGAGAGAGAGACCCAGTACTTC. It is translated as CASSYRAERETQYF.

With respect to this clonotype: The junction and the germline gene differ at one end; a read error may be behind it. Here the CDR3 DNA reads TGTGCCAGCAATGAACTTGATATCACAGGTACGCAGTATTTT. This sequence encodes CASNELDITGTQYF. The V call is TRBV2, the J call TRBJ2-3; weak D call: TRBD1 (5 bases). Germline lookup yields CDR1 SNHLY and CDR2 FYNNEI. There are 14 residues in the CDR3. The full variable domain, in which reference TRBV2 and TRBJ2-3 provide the parts outside the CDR3, is EPEVTQTPSHQVTQMGQEVILRCVPISNHLYFYWYRQILGQKVEFLVSFYNNEISEKSEIFDDQFSVERPDGSNFTLKIRSTKLEDSAMYFCASNELDITGTQYFGPGTRLTVL.

With regard to this clonotype: Compared with germline, one end of the junction differs, possibly owing to a read error. The chain combines TRBV7-3 with TRBJ2-5; 12 positions match TRBD2. This CDR3 is built from 15 residues. CDR1 is SGHTA, CDR2 FQGTGA, per germline. DNA for the CDR3: TGTGCCAGCAGCCCAGGACTAGCGGGACAAGAGACCGAGTACTTC. Translated, it gives CASSPGLAGQETEYF.

This clonotype has at least ten counts. The chain combines TRBV12-3 or TRBV12-4 with TRBJ1-1, with D hard to call. The V gene lost 5 bases and the J gene lost 6 bases, with 13 bases spanning the gap. The CDR3 runs 13 residues. CDR3 bases: TGTGCCAGCAGTCTAAACAGTTTAGCTGAAGCTTTCTTT. It specifies CASSLNSLAEAFF.

In this sample, this clonotype turned up many times. The rearrangement links TRBV5-6 to TRBJ2-7; 9 bases are a match to TRBD1. The CDR3 extends over 12 amino acids. The germline V gene encodes CDR1 SGHDT and CDR2 YYEEEE. The V and J ends lost 5 bases and 6 bases, in that order; junction bases with no gene match: 3. The CDR3 loop reads CASSNRGREQYF. CDR3 in DNA: TGTGCCAGCAGTAACAGGGGGCGCGAGCAGTACTTC.

This clonotype appeared many times. The chain couples TRBV12-3 or TRBV12-4 to TRBJ2-2; 10 bases align to TRBD2. There are 16 residues in the CDR3. The junction had 1 base not matched to a gene; V was cut back by 3 bases and J by 0 bases. This chain's CDR3 is CASSLGLASNTGELFF. The CDR3 bases are TGTGCCAGCAGTTTGGGACTAGCGTCGAACACCGGGGAGCTGTTTTTT.

This chain links TRBV3-1 with TRBJ2-2, with a possible D match to TRBD2 (5 bases). This CDR3 contains 15 residues. Deletions cut 2 bases from V and 2 bases from J, with 9 bases between. Looked up from germline, CDR1 is LGHDT and CDR2 is YNNKEL (reference sequence). The CDR3 loop is CASSQRGLNTGELFF. In DNA form, the CDR3 reads TGTGCCAGCAGCCAAAGAGGACTCAACACCGGGGAGCTGTTTTTT.

The CDR3 DNA reads TGTGCCAGCACCTGGCGAGGGAACACTGAAGCTTTCTTT. Translation: CASTWRGNTEAFF. J is TRBJ1-1 and V is TRBV28; unclear D gene. The CDR3 runs to 13 residues. Trimming shortened V by 7 bases and J by 1 base, and 10 bases separated the two germline ends. Germline V gene data show CDR1 as MDHEN and CDR2 as SYDVKM.

This clonotype came up a few times. This chain joins TRBV30 and TRBJ1-6; D gene unclear. This CDR3 has 16 residues. Looked up from germline, CDR1 is GTSNPN and CDR2 is SVGIG (reference sequence). The ends were cut back, 1 base at V and 3 bases at J, with 13 bases in the middle. The CDR3 loop is CAWSEFPAGYNSPLHF. Written as DNA, the CDR3 is TGTGCCTGGAGTGAGTTCCCCGCCGGCTATAATTCACCCCTCCACTTT.

The sample holds many counts of this clonotype. CDR3 in amino acids: CASFQGADEQYF. In DNA form, the CDR3 reads TGTGCCAGTTTCCAGGGGGCTGACGAGCAGTACTTC. The rearrangement links TRBV6-1 to TRBJ2-7; 8 nucleotides line up with TRBD1. V dropped 9 bases and J dropped 5; count of bases not matched to a gene: 6. The CDR3 spans 12 residues. The germline CDR1 and CDR2 sequences are MNHNS and SASEGT.

The chain recombines TRBV20-1 with TRBJ2-7; D may match TRBD1 or TRBD2 (5 bases each). Germline V lookup: CDR1 DFQATT, CDR2 SNEGSKA (reference sequence). The germline V and J ends were trimmed by 4 bases and 0 bases, with 10 bases remaining between them. This CDR3 comprises 13 residues. For the CDR3, the DNA is TGCAGTGCTACCAGGGACCTCTCCTACGAGCAGTACTTC. This sequence encodes CSATRDLSYEQYF.

DNA for the CDR3: TGTGCCAGCAGTTATTCTAACGAGCAGTACTTC. This encodes CASSYSNEQYF. This chain uses TRBV6-5 with TRBJ2-7; unclear D gene. CDR1 is MNHEY, CDR2 SVGAGI, per germline. The V gene lost 3 bases and the J gene lost 5 bases, with 5 bases spanning the gap. The CDR3 runs to 11 residues.

This chain connects TRBV2 to TRBJ2-1; D is possibly TRBD2 (8 bases). The DNA matches TRBJ2-7 better at its end, which makes the J call doubtful. The CDR3 consists of 15 residues. From germline, CDR1 is SNHLY and CDR2 FYNNEI. For the CDR3, the DNA is TGTGCCAGCAGTTTAGCGGGGTCGACAGGGAGGGTGCAGTACTTC. Protein product: CASSLAGSTGRVQYF.

This clonotype appeared once. The rearrangement joins TRBV2 to TRBJ2-3, with TRBD1 as a possible D gene (5 bases). This CDR3 is built from 15 residues. V was pared by 3 bases and J by 1 base, with 11 bases between. Germline values: CDR1 SNHLY, CDR2 FYNNEI. CDR3 amino acids: CASSDSGPGTDTQYF. The DNA of the CDR3 is TGTGCCAGCAGTGATTCAGGGCCGGGCACAGATACGCAGTATTTT.

The V call is TRBV30, the J call TRBJ1-5; 10 nucleotides agree with TRBD1. Germline V gene lookup returns CDR1 GTSNPN and CDR2 SVGIG (reference sequence). V was clipped by 2 bases and J by 2 bases; unmatched bases: 3. CDR3 size: 15 residues. CDR3 residues: CAWSSGTGGNQPQHF. The CDR3 DNA reads TGTGCCTGGAGTAGTGGGACAGGGGGCAATCAGCCCCAGCATTTT.

This clonotype was seen at least ten times. The chain has TRBV3-1 and TRBJ2-5; 9 positions match TRBD2. J lost 3 bases, V lost 0 bases, and 14 bases had no gene match. The CDR3 length is 19 residues. Germline V gene lookup returns CDR1 LGHDT and CDR2 YNNKEL (reference sequence). In DNA form, the CDR3 reads TGTGCCAGCAGCCAAGATCCCCCGTGGGTAGCGGGAGCGGAAGAGACCCAGTACTTC. It is translated as CASSQDPPWVAGAEETQYF.

The chain combines TRBV19 with TRBJ2-6; no reliable D call. CDR1 is LNHDA, CDR2 SQIVND, per germline (reference sequence). Trimming left V 8 bases short and J 4 bases short, with 12 bases between. CDR3 size: 14 residues. This chain's CDR3 is CASSGTGGANVLTF. The CDR3 bases are TGTGCCAGTTCAGGTACCGGGGGGGCCAACGTCCTGACTTTC. The complete variable domain, with remaining parts taken from reference TRBV19 and TRBJ2-6, reads DGGITQSPKYLFRKEGQNVTLSCEQNLNHDAMYWYRQDPGQGLRLIYYSQIVNDFQKGDIAEGYSVSREKKESFPLTVTSAQKNPTAFYLCASSGTGGANVLTFGAGSRLTVL.

This clonotype was recorded many times. V is TRBV11-3 and J is TRBJ2-3; D is ambiguous. V shed 6 bases and J shed 10 bases, with 17 bases lying between them. This CDR3 spans 13 amino acids. CDR1 is SGHNT, CDR2 YENEEA, per germline. CDR3 sequence (DNA): TGTGCCAGCAGTCCTTCTCTCCTCCTATCGCAGTATTTT. It encodes CASSPSLLLSQYF.

This sequence joins TRBV10-3 and TRBJ2-7; D remains unclear. Germline lookup yields CDR1 ENHRY and CDR2 SYGVKD. This CDR3 has 12 amino acids. The ends were cut back, 6 bases at V and 4 bases at J, with 10 bases in the middle. The CDR3: CAISGQGYEQYF. The CDR3 nucleotides are TGTGCCATCAGCGGCCAAGGGTACGAGCAGTACTTC.

There are many counts of this clonotype. As DNA, the CDR3 is TGTGCCAGCTCACCACGGGACAGAAGTCTCTATGGCTACACCTTC. As protein: CASSPRDRSLYGYTF. The chain has TRBV18 and TRBJ1-2; 7 nucleotides match TRBD1. Trimming removed 1 base from V and 4 bases from J; junction bases left unmatched: 6. Germline CDR1 and CDR2: KGHSH and LQKENI. The CDR3 totals 15 residues.

The V gene is TRBV6-1, the J gene TRBJ2-2; D is uncertain. Per germline, CDR1 MNHNS and CDR2 SASEGT. V was cut by 6 bases and J by 0 bases, with 14 bases left in between. The CDR3 contains 16 residues. CDR3 region: CASSLGRAANTGELFF. The CDR3 coding sequence is TGTGCCAGCAGCCTCGGCCGGGCCGCGAACACCGGGGAGCTGTTTTTT.

This clonotype was recorded many times. The rearrangement joins TRBV28 to TRBJ1-2; TRBD1 might be the D (5 bases). Germline CDR1 and CDR2: MDHEN and SYDVKM. This CDR3 has 14 amino acids. Trimming took 5 bases from V and 3 from J, leaving 13 bases between them. CDR3 sequence (DNA): TGTGCCAGCAGTCCACCGACAGCCTACTATGGCTACACCTTC. Translating gives CASSPPTAYYGYTF.

This clonotype has ten or more counts. CDR3 in amino acids: CAWSRGLAGLNEQFF. The CDR3 DNA reads TGTGCCTGGAGTCGGGGACTAGCGGGACTGAATGAGCAGTTCTTC. The rearrangement links TRBV30 to TRBJ2-1; 13 bases match TRBD2. Germline V gene sequence: CDR1 GTSNPN, CDR2 SVGIG (reference sequence). The length of the CDR3 is 15 residues. Trimming removed 2 bases from V and 7 bases from J; junction bases left unmatched: 5.

This clonotype was found many times. The chain has TRBV30 and TRBJ1-1, with D possibly matching TRBD1 (5 bases). This CDR3 is built from 14 residues. V lost 6 bases and J lost 0, with 14 bases in between. The V gene's germline CDR1 is GTSNPN and CDR2 SVGIG (reference sequence). CDR3 loop: CACRRDRLNTEAFF. In DNA, the CDR3 is TGTGCCTGTAGGCGGGACCGATTGAACACTGAAGCTTTCTTT.

This clonotype was recorded a few times. The chain joins TRBV28 to TRBJ1-2; D not certain. The V gene's germline CDR1 is MDHEN and CDR2 SYDVKM. This CDR3 is built from 13 residues. V shed 5 bases and J shed 5 bases, with 12 bases lying between them. The CDR3 DNA follows: TGTGCCAGCAGTCTCGGAGGGAGATATGGCTACACCTTC. Encoded protein: CASSLGGRYGYTF.

The chain uses TRBV19 and TRBJ1-3; no clear D. The ends were cut back, 4 bases at V and 4 bases at J, with 17 bases in the middle. The CDR3 runs to 16 residues. In germline, CDR1 is LNHDA, CDR2 SQIVND (reference sequence). The CDR3 loop reads CASSSGAGSFGNTIYF. CDR3 DNA: TGTGCCAGTAGTAGCGGTGCAGGTTCCTTCGGAAACACCATATATTTT.

This clonotype has a count of ten or more. The chain couples TRBV7-2 to TRBJ2-3; perhaps TRBD2 as D (6 bases). V was shortened by 5 bases and J by 1 base, with 19 bases between the two germline ends. The CDR3 runs to 17 residues. Germline CDR1 is SGHTA and CDR2 is FQGNSA. CDR3 coding DNA: TGTGCCAGCAGCCCTTACATCGGCGGGATTGGCACAGATACGCAGTATTTT. Its translation: CASSPYIGGIGTDTQYF.

This rearrangement joins TRBV5-1 to TRBJ1-5, with 7 bases matching TRBD1. Germline-derived CDR1 and CDR2 are SGHRS and YFSETQ. The CDR3 contains 17 residues. Losses at the gene ends were 0 bases for V and 4 bases for J; bases not matched to a gene: 10. The CDR3 here is CASSLASGDSENQPQHF. The CDR3 DNA reads TGCGCCAGCAGCTTGGCCTCGGGGGACAGTGAAAATCAGCCCCAGCATTTT.